The 10 T cell receptor beta chains in this list originate from one sample, sequenced in a study of T cells after yellow fever vaccination. In TCRdb, the 5' RACE reads were re-called with MiXCR into one record per CDR3 protein. Altogether some 420,000 distinct CDR3 sequences are present, roughly 20% being singletons, with the ten largest covering 15% to 20%. The sample consisted of PBMCs, taken before the yellow fever booster vaccination. Every receptor here comes from a man between 18 and 29 years old who received the YFV17D yellow fever vaccine.

This chain uses TRBV6-6 with TRBJ2-5; either TRBD1 or TRBD2 may supply D (5 bases each). V was cut by 8 bases and J by 6 bases, with 16 bases left in between. Per the germline V gene, CDR1 is MNHNY and CDR2 is SVGAGI (reference sequence). This CDR3 has 13 residues. CDR3 sequence: CASDTEGRKTQYF. The CDR3 DNA is TGTGCCAGCGATACAGAGGGGCGAAAGACCCAGTACTTC.

DNA of the CDR3: TGCGCCAGCAGCCAGACGGGACCCCTTGCAGCTTTCTTT. Protein product: CASSQTGPLAAFF. The genes are TRBV4-1 and TRBJ1-1; maybe TRBD1 (5 bases). Germline V gene lookup returns CDR1 MGHRA and CDR2 YSYEKL. Between the trimmed V and J ends, which lost 3 bases and 10 bases, there was a span of 15 bases. The CDR3 runs 13 residues.

This clonotype was picked up a small number of times. The rearrangement links TRBV14 to TRBJ1-1; no clear D. The germline CDR1 and CDR2 sequences are SGHDN and FVKESK. V was cut by 9 bases and J by 1 base, with 12 bases left in between. The CDR3 is 13 residues long. The CDR3 here is CASTTASNTEAFF. The DNA for the CDR3 is TGTGCCAGTACGACGGCCTCGAACACTGAAGCTTTCTTT.

The table lists this clonotype with a few counts. The CDR3 coding sequence is TGTGCCAGCAGTTTAGGGGGGACTATCCGCACTATATTGGGGACCCAGTACTTC. It is translated as CASSLGGTIRTILGTQYF. V and J are TRBV12-3 or TRBV12-4 and TRBJ2-5; 7 bases are shared with TRBD2. The CDR3 is made up of 18 amino acids. V lost 1 base, J lost 7 bases, and 18 bases stayed unmatched.

This clonotype was seen a handful of times. V and J are TRBV7-9 and TRBJ2-5; a possible D gene is TRBD1 (6 bases). V was cut by 4 bases and J by 2 bases, with 8 bases left in between. The CDR3 runs 13 residues. Germline CDR1 is SEHNR and CDR2 is FQNEAQ (reference sequence). The CDR3 here is CASSWTAQETQYF. The CDR3, as DNA: TGTGCCAGCAGCTGGACAGCTCAAGAGACCCAGTACTTC.

A few counts support this clonotype. The CDR3 sequence: CASSLSYRGDSYGYTF. The DNA of the CDR3 is TGTGCCAGCAGCTTATCCTACAGGGGTGATAGCTATGGCTACACCTTC. The chain is built from TRBV7-2 and TRBJ1-2; TRBD1 matches at 7 bases. The V gene's germline CDR1 is SGHTA and CDR2 FQGNSA. The CDR3 contains 16 residues. V shed 2 bases and J 4 bases; nucleotides not matched to a gene: 10. Full variable domain (missing parts from reference TRBV7-2 and TRBJ1-2): GAGVSQSPSNKVTEKGKDVELRCDPISGHTALYWYRQSLGQGLEFLIYFQGNSAPDKSGLPSDRFSAERTGGSVSTLTIQRTQQEDSAVYLCASSLSYRGDSYGYTFGSGTRLTVV.

The rearrangement uses TRBV11-1 and TRBJ1-4; D is unclear. The CDR3 has 15 residues. V gave up 4 bases and J gave up 3 bases, with 12 bases separating them. Germline-derived CDR1 and CDR2 are SGHAT and FQDESV (reference sequence). The CDR3 bases are TGTGCCAGCAGCTCAACCTACGGGGCTAATGAAAAACTGTTTTTT. This gives the protein CASSSTYGANEKLFF.

The V call is TRBV6-5, the J call TRBJ1-1; D not resolved. The CDR3 length is 15 residues. Germline values: CDR1 MNHEY, CDR2 SVGAGI. V lost 0 bases and J lost 3, with 11 bases in between. The CDR3 DNA reads as TGTGCCAGCAGTTACTCGACCGGACGGTACACTGAAGCTTTCTTT. Translation gives CASSYSTGRYTEAFF.

This clonotype was observed a few times. The chain has TRBV5-1 and TRBJ2-5; TRBD1 is a possible D gene (5 bases). The length of the CDR3 is 15 residues. CDR1 and CDR2 from the germline V gene are SGHRS and YFSETQ. The V and J ends lost 0 bases and 5 bases respectively, with 14 bases between them. The CDR3 loop reads CASSLVAGHGETQYF. The DNA for the CDR3 is TGCGCCAGCAGCTTGGTAGCTGGACATGGGGAGACCCAGTACTTC.

This clonotype occurred a few times. This chain links TRBV6-2 or TRBV6-3 with TRBJ2-3, with no clear D. From germline, CDR1 is MNHEY and CDR2 SVGEGT. This CDR3 spans 12 amino acids. Trimming removed 5 bases at V and 6 bases at J, with 9 bases between. The CDR3 loop reads CASSHRWDTQYF. DNA for the CDR3: TGTGCCAGCAGTCACCGCTGGGATACGCAGTATTTT.